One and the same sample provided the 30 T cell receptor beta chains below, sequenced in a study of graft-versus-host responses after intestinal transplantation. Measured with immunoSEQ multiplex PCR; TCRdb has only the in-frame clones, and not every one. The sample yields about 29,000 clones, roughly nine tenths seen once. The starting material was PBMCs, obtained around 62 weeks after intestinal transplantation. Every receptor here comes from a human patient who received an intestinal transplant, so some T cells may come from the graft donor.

The CDR3 nucleotides read TGTGCCAGCAGTCGGGACAGGGTAGGCGGGGAGCTGTTTTTT. Amino acids: CASSRDRVGGELFF. V usage is TRBV6-5 and J usage is TRBJ2-2; 9 bases are a match to TRBD1. V lost 5 bases and J lost 7; bases outside the gene matches: 5. Germline values: CDR1 MNHEY, CDR2 SVGAGI. This CDR3 comprises 14 residues.

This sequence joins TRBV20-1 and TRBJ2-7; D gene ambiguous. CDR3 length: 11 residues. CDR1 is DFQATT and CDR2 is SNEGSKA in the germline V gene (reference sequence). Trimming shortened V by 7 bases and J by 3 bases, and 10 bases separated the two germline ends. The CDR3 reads CSVWQSYEQYF. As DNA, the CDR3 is TGCAGTGTCTGGCAGAGCTACGAGCAGTACTTC.

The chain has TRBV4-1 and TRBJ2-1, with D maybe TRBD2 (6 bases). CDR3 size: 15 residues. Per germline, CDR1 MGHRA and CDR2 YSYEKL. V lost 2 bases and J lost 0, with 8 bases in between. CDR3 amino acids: CASSQSSVSYNEQFF. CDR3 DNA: TGCGCCAGCAGCCAATCTAGCGTCTCCTACAATGAGCAGTTCTTC.

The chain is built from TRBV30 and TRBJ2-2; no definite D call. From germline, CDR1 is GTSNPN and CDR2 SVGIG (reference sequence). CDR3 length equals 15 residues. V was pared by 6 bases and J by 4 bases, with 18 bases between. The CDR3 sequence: CACPPSWLGTGELFF. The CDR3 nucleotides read TGTGCCTGCCCACCGTCGTGGTTGGGCACCGGGGAGCTGTTTTTT.

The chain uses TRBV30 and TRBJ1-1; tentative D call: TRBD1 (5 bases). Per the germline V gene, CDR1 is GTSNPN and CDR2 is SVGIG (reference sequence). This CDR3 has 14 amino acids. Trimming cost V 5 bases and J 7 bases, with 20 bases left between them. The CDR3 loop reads CAWSFGAGRNEAFF. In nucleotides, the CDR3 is TGTGCCTGGTCCTTTGGGGCAGGGAGGAATGAAGCTTTCTTT.

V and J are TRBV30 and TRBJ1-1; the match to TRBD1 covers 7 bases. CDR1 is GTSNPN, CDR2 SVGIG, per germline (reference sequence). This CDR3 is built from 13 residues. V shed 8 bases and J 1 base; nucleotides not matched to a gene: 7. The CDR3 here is CASDREGNTEAFF. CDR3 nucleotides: TGTGCCAGTGACAGGGAGGGGAACACTGAAGCTTTCTTT.

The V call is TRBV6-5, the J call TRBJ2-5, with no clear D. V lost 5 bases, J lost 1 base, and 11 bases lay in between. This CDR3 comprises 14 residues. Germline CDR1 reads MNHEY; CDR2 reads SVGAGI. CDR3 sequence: CASSIRRSQETQYF. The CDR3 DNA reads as TGTGCCAGCAGTATCCGACGGAGCCAAGAGACCCAGTACTTC.

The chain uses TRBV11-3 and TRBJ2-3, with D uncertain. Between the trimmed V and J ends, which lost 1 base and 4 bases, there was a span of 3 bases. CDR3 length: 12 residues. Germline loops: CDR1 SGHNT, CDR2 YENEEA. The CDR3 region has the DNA TGTGCCAGCAGCTTAGGGGCAGATACGCAGTATTTT. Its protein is CASSLGADTQYF.

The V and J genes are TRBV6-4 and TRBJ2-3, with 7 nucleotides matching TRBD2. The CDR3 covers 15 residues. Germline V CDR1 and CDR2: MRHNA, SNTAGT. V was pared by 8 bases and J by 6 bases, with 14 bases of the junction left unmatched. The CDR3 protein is CASAPRGVVGDTQYF. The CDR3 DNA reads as TGTGCCAGCGCCCCCCGGGGGGTAGTGGGGGATACGCAGTATTTT.

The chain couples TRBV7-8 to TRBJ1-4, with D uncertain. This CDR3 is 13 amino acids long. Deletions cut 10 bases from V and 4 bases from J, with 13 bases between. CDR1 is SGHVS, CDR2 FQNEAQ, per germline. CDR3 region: CAIGESLNEKLFF. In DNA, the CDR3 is TGTGCCATTGGGGAGTCTCTTAATGAAAAACTGTTTTTT. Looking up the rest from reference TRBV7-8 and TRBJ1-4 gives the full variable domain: GAGVSQSPRYKVAKRGQDVALRCDPISGHVSLFWYQQALGQGPEFLTYFQNEAQLDKSGLPSDRFFAERPEGSVSTLKIQRTQQEDSAVYLCAIGESLNEKLFFGSGTQLSVL.

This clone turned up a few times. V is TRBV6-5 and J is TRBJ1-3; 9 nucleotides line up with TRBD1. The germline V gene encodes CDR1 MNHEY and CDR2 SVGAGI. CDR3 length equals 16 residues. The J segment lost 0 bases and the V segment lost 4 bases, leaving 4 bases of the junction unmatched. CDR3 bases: TGTGCCAGCAGTTCAGCGACAGGGGGCTCTGGAAACACCATATATTTT. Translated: CASSSATGGSGNTIYF.

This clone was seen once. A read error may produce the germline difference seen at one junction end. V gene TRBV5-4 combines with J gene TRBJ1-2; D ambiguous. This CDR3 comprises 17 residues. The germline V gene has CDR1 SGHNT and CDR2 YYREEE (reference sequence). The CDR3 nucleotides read TGCGCCAGCAGCCATCCTAAGCTCCGTGCGTTATTCTATGGCTACACCTTC. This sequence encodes CASSHPKLRALFYGYTF.

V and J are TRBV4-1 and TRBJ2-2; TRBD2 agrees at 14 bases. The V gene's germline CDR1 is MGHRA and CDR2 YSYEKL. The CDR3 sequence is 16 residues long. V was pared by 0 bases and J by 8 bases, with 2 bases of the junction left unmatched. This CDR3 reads CASSQEGLAGAGELFF. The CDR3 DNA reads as TGCGCCAGCAGCCAAGAGGGACTAGCGGGGGCGGGGGAGCTGTTTTTT.

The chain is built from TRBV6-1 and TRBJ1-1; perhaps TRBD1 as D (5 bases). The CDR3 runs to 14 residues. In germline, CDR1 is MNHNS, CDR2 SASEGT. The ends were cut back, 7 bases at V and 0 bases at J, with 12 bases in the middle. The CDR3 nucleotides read TGTGCCAGCATAATGACAGAGTTGAACACTGAAGCTTTCTTT. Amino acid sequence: CASIMTELNTEAFF.

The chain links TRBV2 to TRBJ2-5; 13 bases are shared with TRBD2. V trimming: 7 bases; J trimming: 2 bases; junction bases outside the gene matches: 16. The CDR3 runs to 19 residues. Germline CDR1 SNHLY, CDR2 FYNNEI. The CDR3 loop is CASNGAGLAGVRAQETQYF. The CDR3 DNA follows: TGTGCCAGCAACGGCGCTGGACTAGCGGGAGTGAGGGCACAAGAGACCCAGTACTTC.

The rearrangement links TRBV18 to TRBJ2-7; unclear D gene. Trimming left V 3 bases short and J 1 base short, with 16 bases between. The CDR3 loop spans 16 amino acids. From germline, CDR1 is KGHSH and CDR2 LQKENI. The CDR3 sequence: CASSPKGVVGSYEQYF. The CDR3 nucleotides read TGTGCCAGCTCACCCAAGGGTGTAGTAGGGTCCTACGAGCAGTACTTC.

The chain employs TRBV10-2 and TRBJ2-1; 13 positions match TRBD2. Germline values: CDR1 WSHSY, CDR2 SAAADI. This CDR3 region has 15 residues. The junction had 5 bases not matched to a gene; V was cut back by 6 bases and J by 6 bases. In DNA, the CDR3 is TGCGCCAGCAGGACCGGGACTAGCGGGATCAATGAGCAGTTCTTC. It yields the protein CASRTGTSGINEQFF.

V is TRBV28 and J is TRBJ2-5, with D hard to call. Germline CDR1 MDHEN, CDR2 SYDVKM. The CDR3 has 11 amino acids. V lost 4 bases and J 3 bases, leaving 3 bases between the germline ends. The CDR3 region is CASSSEETQYF. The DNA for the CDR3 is TGTGCCAGCAGTTCCGAAGAGACCCAGTACTTC.

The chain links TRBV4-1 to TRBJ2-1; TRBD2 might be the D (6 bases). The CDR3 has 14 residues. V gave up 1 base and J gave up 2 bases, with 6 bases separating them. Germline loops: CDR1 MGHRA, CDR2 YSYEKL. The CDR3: CASSQGGAYNEQFF. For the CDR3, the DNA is TGCGCCAGCAGCCAAGGGGGGGCCTACAATGAGCAGTTCTTC.

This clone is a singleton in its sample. The CDR3 region is CASTPVNEQFF. The DNA of the CDR3 is TGTGCCAGCACCCCTGTTAATGAGCAGTTCTTC. V gene TRBV11-2 combines with J gene TRBJ2-1; D remains unclear. The CDR3 covers 11 residues. The V gene lost 7 bases and the J gene lost 7 bases, with 8 bases spanning the gap. Germline V lookup: CDR1 SGHAT, CDR2 FQNNGV.

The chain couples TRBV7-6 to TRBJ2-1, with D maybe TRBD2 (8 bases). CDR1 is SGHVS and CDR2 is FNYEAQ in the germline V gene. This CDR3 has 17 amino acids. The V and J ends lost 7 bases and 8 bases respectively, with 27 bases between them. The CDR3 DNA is TGTGCCAGCACCACCCGCCCAGGGGGACTAGGGTACGATGAGCAGTTCTTC. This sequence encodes CASTTRPGGLGYDEQFF. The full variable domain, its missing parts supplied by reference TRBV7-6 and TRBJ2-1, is GAGVSQSPRYKVTKRGQDVALRCDPISGHVSLYWYRQALGQGPEFLTYFNYEAQQDKSGLPNDRFSAERPEGSISTLTIQRTEQRDSAMYRCASTTRPGGLGYDEQFFGPGTRLTVL.

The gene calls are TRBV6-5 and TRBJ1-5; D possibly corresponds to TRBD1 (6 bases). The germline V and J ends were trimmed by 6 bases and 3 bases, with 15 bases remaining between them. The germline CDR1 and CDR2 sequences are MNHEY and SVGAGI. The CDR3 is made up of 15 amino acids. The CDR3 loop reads CASRDHRVYNQPQHF. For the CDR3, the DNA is TGTGCCAGCAGGGACCACAGGGTCTACAATCAGCCCCAGCATTTT.

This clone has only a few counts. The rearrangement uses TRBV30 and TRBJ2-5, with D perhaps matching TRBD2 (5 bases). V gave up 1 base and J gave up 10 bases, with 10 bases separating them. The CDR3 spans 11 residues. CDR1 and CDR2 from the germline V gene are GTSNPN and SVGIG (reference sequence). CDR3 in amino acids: CAWSGTRDQYF. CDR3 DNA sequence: TGTGCCTGGAGTGGGACTCGGGACCAGTACTTC.

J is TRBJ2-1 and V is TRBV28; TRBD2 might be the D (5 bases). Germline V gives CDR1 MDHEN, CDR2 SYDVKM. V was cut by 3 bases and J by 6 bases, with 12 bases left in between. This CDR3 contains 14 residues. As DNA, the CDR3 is TGTGCCAGCAGTTTCAAGGGAGTCCCCAATGAGCAGTTCTTC. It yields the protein CASSFKGVPNEQFF.

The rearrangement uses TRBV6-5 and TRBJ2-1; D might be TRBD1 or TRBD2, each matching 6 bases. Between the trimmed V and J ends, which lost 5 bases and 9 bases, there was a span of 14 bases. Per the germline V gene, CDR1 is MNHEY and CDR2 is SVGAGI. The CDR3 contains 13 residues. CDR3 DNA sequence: TGTGCCAGCAGTCCCACCACGGGGGCTGAGCAGTTCTTC. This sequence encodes CASSPTTGAEQFF.

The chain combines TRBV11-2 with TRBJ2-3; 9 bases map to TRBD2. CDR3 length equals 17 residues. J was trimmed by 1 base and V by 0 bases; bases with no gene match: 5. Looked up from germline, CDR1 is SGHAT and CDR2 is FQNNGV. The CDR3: CASSLDSRTSGTDTQYF. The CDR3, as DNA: TGTGCCAGCAGCTTAGATTCGAGGACTAGCGGCACAGATACGCAGTATTTT.

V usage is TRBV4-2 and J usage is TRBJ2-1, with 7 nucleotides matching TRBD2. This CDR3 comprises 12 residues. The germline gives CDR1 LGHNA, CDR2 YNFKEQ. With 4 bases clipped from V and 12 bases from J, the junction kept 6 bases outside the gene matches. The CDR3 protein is CASSPPGLLQFF. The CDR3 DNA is TGTGCCAGCAGCCCTCCGGGACTACTGCAGTTCTTC.

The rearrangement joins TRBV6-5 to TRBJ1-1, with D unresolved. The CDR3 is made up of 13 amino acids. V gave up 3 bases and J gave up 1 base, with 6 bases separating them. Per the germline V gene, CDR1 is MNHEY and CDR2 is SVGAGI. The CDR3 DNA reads TGTGCCAGCAGTTATGGGGAGAACACTGAAGCTTTCTTT. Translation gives CASSYGENTEAFF.

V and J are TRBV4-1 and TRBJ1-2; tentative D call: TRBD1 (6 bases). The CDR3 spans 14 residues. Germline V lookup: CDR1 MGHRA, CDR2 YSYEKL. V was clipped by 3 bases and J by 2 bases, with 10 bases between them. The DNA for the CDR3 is TGCGCCAGCAGCCATCCGACAGGCAACTATGGCTACACCTTC. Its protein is CASSHPTGNYGYTF.

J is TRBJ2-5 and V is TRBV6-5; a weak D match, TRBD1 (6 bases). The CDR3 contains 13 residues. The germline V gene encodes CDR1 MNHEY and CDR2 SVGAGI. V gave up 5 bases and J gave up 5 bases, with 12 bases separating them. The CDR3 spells CASSPTGLETQYF. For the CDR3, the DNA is TGTGCCAGCAGTCCCACAGGGTTGGAGACCCAGTACTTC.